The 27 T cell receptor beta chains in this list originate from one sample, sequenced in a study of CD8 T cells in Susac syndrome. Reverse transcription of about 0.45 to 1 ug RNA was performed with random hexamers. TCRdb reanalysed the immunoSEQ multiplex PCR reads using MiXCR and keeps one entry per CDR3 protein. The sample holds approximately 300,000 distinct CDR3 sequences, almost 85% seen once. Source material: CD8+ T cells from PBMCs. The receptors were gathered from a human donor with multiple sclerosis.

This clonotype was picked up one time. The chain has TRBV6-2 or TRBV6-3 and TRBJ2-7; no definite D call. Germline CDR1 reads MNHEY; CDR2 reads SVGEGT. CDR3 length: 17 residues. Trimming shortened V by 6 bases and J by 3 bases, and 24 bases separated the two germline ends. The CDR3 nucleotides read TGTGCCAGCAGCAGACCCTTCCGACGGATTGGGTTCTACGAGCAGTACTTC. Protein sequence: CASSRPFRRIGFYEQYF.

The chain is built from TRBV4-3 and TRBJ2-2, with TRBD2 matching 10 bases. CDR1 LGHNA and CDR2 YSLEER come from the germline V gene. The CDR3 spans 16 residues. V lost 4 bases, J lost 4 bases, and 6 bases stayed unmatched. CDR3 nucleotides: TGCGCCAGCAGCCCGTCTAGCGGGAGTGTCACCGGGGAGCTGTTTTTT. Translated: CASSPSSGSVTGELFF.

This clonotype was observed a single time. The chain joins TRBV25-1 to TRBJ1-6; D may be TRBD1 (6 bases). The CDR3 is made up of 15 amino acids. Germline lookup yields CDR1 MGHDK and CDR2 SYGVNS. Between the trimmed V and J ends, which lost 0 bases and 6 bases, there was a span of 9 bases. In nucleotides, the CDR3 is TGTGCCAGCAGTGAATATGGGGGCCGTAATTCACCCCTCCACTTT. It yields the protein CASSEYGGRNSPLHF.

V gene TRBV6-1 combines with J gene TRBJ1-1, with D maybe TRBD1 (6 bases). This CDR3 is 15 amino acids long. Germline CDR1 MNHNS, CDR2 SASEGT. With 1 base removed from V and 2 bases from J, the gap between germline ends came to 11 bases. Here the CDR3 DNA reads TGTGCCAGCAGTGAAGATCCAGGGGCTAACACTGAAGCTTTCTTT. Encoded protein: CASSEDPGANTEAFF.

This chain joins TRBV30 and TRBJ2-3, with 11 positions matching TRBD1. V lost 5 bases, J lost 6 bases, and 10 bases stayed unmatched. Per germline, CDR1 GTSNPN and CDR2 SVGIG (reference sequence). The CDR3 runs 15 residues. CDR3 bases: TGTGCCTGGGAGACCGGGACAGGGGGTTGGGATACGCAGTATTTT. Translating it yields CAWETGTGGWDTQYF.

The CDR3 spells CASSLVWDNGYTF. As DNA, the CDR3 is TGTGCCAGCAGCTTAGTATGGGACAATGGCTACACCTTC. The chain uses TRBV7-9 and TRBJ1-2, with D perhaps matching TRBD1 (6 bases). CDR3 length: 13 amino acids. V was pared by 1 base and J by 6 bases, with 9 bases between. Germline loops: CDR1 SEHNR, CDR2 FQNEAQ (reference sequence). Based on the CDR3 plus reference TRBV7-9 and TRBJ1-2, the full variable domain is DTGVSQNPRHKITKRGQNVTFRCDPISEHNRLYWYRQTLGQGPEFLTYFQNEAQLEKSRLLSDRFSAERPKGSFSTLEIQRTEQGDSAMYLCASSLVWDNGYTFGSGTRLTVV.

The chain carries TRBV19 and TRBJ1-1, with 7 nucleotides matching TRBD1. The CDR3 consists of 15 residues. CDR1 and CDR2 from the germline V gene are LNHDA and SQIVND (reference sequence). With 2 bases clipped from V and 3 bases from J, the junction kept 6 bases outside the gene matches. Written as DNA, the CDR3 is TGTGCCAGTAGTATAAAGGGGGCTCTCGACACTGAAGCTTTCTTT. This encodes CASSIKGALDTEAFF.

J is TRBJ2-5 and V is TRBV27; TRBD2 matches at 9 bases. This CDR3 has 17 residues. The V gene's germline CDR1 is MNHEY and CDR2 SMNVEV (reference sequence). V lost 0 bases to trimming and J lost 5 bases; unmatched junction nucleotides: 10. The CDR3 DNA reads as TGTGCCAGCAGTTTATCCCCAGCGGGGGGATCTTCGGAGACCCAGTACTTC. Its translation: CASSLSPAGGSSETQYF.

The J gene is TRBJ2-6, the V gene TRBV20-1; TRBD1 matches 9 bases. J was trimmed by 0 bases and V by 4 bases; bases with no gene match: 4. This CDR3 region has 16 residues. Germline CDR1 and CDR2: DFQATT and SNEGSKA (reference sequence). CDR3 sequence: CSANRDRDSGANVLTF. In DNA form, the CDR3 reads TGCAGTGCTAACCGGGACAGGGACTCTGGGGCCAACGTCCTGACTTTC.

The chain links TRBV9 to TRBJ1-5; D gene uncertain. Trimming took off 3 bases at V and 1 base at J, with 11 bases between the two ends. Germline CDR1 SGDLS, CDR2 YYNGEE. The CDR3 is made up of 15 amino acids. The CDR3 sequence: CASSASQESNQPQHF. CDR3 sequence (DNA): TGTGCCAGCAGCGCTTCGCAGGAAAGCAATCAGCCCCAGCATTTT.

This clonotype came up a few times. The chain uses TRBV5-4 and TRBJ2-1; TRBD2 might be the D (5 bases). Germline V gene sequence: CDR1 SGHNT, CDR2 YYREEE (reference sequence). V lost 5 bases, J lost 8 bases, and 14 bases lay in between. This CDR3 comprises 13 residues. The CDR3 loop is CASRPTGWDEQFF. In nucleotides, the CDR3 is TGTGCCAGCAGACCCACGGGGTGGGATGAGCAGTTCTTC.

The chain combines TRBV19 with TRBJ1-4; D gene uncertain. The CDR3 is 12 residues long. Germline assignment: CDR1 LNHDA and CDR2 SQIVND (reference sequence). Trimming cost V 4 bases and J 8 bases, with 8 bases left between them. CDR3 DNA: TGTGCCAGTAGTAGTTGGGGAGAAAAACTGTTTTTT. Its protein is CASSSWGEKLFF.

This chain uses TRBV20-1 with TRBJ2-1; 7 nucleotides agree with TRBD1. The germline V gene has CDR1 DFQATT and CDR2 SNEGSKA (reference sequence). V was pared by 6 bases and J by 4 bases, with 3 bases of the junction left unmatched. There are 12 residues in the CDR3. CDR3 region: CSAGTEYNEQFF. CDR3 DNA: TGCAGTGCCGGGACAGAATACAATGAGCAGTTCTTC.

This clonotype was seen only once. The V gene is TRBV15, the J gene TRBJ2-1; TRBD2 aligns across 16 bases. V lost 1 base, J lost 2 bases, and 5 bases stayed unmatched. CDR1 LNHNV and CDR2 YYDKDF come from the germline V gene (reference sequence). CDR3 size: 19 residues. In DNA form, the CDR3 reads TGTGCCACCAGCAGAGGCGGGACTAGCGGGAGGGCCGCCTACAATGAGCAGTTCTTC. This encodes CATSRGGTSGRAAYNEQFF.

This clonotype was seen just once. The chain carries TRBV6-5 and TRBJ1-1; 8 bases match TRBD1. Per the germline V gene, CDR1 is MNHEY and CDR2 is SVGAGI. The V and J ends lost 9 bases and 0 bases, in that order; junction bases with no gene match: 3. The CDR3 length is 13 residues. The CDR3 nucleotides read TGTGCCAGTCAGGACAGGGTGAACACTGAAGCTTTCTTT. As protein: CASQDRVNTEAFF.

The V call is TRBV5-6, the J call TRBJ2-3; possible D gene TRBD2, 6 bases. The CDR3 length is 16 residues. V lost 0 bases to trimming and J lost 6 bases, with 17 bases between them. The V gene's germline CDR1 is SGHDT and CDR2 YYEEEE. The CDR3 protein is CASSLDPASVMDTQYF. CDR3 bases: TGTGCCAGCAGCTTGGACCCGGCTAGCGTGATGGATACGCAGTATTTT.

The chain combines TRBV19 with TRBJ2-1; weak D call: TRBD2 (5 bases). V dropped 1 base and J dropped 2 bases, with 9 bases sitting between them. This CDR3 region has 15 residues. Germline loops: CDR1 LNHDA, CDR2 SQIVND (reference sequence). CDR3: CASSIGSGAYNEQFF. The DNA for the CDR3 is TGTGCCAGTAGTATAGGGAGCGGAGCCTACAATGAGCAGTTCTTC.

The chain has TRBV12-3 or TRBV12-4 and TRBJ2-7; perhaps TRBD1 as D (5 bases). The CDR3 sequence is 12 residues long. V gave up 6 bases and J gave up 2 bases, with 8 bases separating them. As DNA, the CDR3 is TGTGCCAGCAGGGAAGGGGCCTACGAGCAGTACTTC. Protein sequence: CASREGAYEQYF.

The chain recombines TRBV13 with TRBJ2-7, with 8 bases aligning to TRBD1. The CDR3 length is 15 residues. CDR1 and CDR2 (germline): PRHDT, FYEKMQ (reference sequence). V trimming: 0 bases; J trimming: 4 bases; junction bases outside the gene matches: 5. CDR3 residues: CASSLGITGGYEQYF. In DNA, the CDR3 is TGTGCCAGCAGCTTAGGCATCACAGGGGGGTACGAGCAGTACTTC.

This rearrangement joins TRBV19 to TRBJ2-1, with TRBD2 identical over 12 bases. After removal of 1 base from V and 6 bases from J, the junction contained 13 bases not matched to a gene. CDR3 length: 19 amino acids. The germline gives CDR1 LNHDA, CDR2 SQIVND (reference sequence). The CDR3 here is CASSIVYSTSGRVRNEQFF. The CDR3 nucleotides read TGTGCCAGTAGTATAGTTTACTCGACTAGCGGGAGAGTCCGCAATGAGCAGTTCTTC.

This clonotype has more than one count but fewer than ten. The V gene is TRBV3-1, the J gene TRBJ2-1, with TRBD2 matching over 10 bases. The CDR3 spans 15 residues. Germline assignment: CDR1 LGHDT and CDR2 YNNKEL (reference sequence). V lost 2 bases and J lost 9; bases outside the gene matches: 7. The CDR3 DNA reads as TGTGCCAGCAGCCAAACCGGGACTAGCGTTTTTGAGCAGTTCTTC. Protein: CASSQTGTSVFEQFF.

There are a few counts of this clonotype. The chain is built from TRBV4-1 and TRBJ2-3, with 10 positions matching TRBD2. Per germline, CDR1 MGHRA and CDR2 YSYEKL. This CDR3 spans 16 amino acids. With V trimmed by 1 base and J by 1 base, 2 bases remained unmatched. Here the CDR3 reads CASSQVGTSGTDTQYF. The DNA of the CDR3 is TGCGCCAGCAGCCAAGTAGGGACTAGCGGCACAGATACGCAGTATTTT.

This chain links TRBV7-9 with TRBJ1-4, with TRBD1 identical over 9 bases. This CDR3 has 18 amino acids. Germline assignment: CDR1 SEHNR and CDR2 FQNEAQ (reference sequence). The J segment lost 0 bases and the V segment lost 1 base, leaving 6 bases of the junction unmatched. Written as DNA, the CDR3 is TGTGCCAGCAGCTTAGGGGGACAGGGCTATGCAACTAATGAAAAACTGTTTTTT. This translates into CASSLGGQGYATNEKLFF.

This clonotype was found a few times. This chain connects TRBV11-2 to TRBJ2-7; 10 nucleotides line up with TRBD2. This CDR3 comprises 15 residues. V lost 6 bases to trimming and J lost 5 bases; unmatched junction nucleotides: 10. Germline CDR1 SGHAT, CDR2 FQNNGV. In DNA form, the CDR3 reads TGTGCCAGCAGTTTGAGCGGGAGGGCCCTCGACGAGCAGTACTTC. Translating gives CASSLSGRALDEQYF.

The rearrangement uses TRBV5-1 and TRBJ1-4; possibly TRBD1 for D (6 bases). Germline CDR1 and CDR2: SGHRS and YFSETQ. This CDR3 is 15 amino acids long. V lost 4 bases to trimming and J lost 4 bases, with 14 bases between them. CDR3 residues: CASSGRTDHNEKLFF. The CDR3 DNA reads TGCGCCAGCAGCGGCCGGACAGACCATAATGAAAAACTGTTTTTT.

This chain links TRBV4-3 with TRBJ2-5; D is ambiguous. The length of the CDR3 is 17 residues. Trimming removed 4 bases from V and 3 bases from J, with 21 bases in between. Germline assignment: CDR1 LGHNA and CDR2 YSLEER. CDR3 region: CASSRSAAVLIEETQYF. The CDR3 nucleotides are TGCGCCAGCAGCCGCTCGGCGGCAGTACTGATTGAAGAGACCCAGTACTTC.

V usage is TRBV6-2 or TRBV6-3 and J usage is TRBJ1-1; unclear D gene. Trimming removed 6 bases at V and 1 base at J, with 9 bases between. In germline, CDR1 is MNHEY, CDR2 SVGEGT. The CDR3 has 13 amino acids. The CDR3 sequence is CASRAGRNTEAFF. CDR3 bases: TGTGCCAGCAGGGCCGGCAGGAACACTGAAGCTTTCTTT.